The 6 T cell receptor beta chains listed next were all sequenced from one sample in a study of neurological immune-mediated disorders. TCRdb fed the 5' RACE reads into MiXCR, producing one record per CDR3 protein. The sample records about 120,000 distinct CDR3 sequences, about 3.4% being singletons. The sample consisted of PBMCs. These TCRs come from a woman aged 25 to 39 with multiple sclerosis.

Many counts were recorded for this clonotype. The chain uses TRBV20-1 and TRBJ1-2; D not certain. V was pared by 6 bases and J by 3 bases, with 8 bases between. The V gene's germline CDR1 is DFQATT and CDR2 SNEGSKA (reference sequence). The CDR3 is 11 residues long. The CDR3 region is CSALTDYGYTF. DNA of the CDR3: TGCAGTGCCCTCACCGACTATGGCTACACCTTC.

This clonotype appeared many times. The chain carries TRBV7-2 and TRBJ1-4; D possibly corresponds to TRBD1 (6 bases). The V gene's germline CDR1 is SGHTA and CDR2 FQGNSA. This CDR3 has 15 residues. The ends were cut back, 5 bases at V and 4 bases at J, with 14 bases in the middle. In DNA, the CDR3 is TGTGCCAGCAGCCGCCAAGGACAGATTAATGAAAAACTGTTTTTT. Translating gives CASSRQGQINEKLFF.

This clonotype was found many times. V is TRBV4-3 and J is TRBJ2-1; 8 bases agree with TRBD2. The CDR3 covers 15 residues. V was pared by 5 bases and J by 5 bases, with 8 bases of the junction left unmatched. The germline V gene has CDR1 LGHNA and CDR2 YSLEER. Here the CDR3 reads CASSSRGGNNNEQFF. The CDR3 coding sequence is TGCGCCAGCAGCTCTCGCGGGGGGAACAACAATGAGCAGTTCTTC.

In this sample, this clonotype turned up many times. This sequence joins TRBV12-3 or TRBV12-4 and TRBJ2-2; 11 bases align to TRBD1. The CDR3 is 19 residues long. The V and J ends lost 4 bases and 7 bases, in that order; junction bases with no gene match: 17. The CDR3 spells CASSYSGISGQGAFGELFF. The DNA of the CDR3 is TGTGCCAGCAGTTATTCCGGAATTTCTGGACAGGGGGCTTTCGGGGAGCTGTTTTTT.

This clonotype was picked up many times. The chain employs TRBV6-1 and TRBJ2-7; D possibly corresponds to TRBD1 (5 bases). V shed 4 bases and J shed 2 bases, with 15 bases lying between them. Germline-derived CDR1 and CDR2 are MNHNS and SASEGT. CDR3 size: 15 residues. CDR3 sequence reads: CASSGIRQSTYEQYF. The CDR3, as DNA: TGTGCCAGCAGTGGGATCCGACAGTCGACCTACGAGCAGTACTTC.

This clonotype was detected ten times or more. CDR3 nucleotides: TGTGCCAGCAGCTTGATAGCGGGTCATGGCTACACCTTC. As protein: CASSLIAGHGYTF. The chain carries TRBV5-6 and TRBJ1-2; D call uncertain. Germline CDR1 SGHDT, CDR2 YYEEEE. This CDR3 region has 13 residues. Between the trimmed V and J ends, which lost 1 base and 6 bases, there was a span of 10 bases. Full variable domain (missing parts from reference TRBV5-6 and TRBJ1-2): DAGVTQSPTHLIKTRGQQVTLRCSPKSGHDTVSWYQQALGQGPQFIFQYYEEEERQRGNFPDRFSGHQFPNYSSELNVNALLLGDSALYLCASSLIAGHGYTFGSGTRLTVV.